This record looks at one T cell receptor beta chain sequence and its context. The data were obtained in a study of graft-versus-host responses after intestinal transplantation. The trim removed 2 bases at V and 4 bases at J, leaving 7 bases unmatched. Germline CDR1 reads LGHNA; CDR2 reads YSLEER. The CDR3 length is 16 residues. The data were produced by immunoSEQ multiplex PCR, yet TCRdb's version contains in-frame clones alone and is incomplete. Of tens of thousands of clones listed, around 96% were seen once; the top ten hold about 0.8%. The material sequenced was PBMCs, taken 16 days after intestinal transplant. The clonotype comes from a human patient who received an intestinal transplant, so some T cells may come from the graft donor. This chain uses TRBV4-3 with TRBJ2-3; 9 nucleotides line up with TRBD2. Written as DNA, the CDR3 is TGCGCCAGCAGCCAATCCCCTAGCGGGGTAGCAGATACGCAGTATTTT. It is translated as CASSQSPSGVADTQYF.